This T cell receptor (beta chain) appears in the sequencing data of a study of blood T cell repertoires in COVID-19. Study-level background: Both acute and convalescent COVID-19 samples were obtained from the United States, Italy and Spain. T cells, B-cell-depleted T cells, or PBMCs supplied cDNA or gDNA.

Trimming stripped 0 bases from V and 1 base from J, with 12 bases between. CDR1 LGHNA and CDR2 YSLEER come from the germline V gene. This CDR3 region has 16 residues. In the authors' workflow: Researchers report that nucleated cell counts were estimated from reference gene primer amplification. The assay was immunoSEQ multiplex PCR, and TCRdb's table has in-frame clones only and misses some. V and J calls and clone size are given by that table; D and trimming were obtained from the DNA. Among fewer than 100,000 clones listed, 70% to 90% were seen once. What was sequenced was peripheral blood. This TCR came from a man aged 55 to 70 with acute or convalescent COVID-19. The V and J genes are TRBV4-3 and TRBJ1-2, with a possible D match to TRBD1 (5 bases). CDR3 residues: CASSQDPSGGNYGYTF. CDR3 nucleotides: TGCGCCAGCAGCCAAGATCCCTCGGGGGGTAACTATGGCTACACCTTC.